Sequencing of this T cell receptor beta chain was carried out in a study of T cell changes during pregnancy in multiple sclerosis. This table comes from immunoSEQ multiplex PCR, and its TCRdb copy is limited to in-frame clones, with some not included. The table shows 95,000 to 100,000 clones, with just over 90% occurring only once. The specimen was peripheral blood, collected after pregnancy. This receptor was obtained from a female donor in good health, enrolled as a control in a pregnancy study.

As DNA, the CDR3 is TGTGCCATCAGATCCGGACAGGATAGCAATCAGCCCCAGCATTTT. Amino acids: CAIRSGQDSNQPQHF. This chain uses TRBV10-3 with TRBJ1-5; 7 bases match TRBD1. From germline, CDR1 is ENHRY and CDR2 SYGVKD. The junction had 5 bases not matched to a gene; V was cut back by 6 bases and J by 0 bases. CDR3 length: 15 amino acids.